Reported below is one T cell receptor beta chain. Single viable CD3+CD4+CD8-CD45RO+ cells were sorted as the memory CD4+ T cells. These data are taken from a study of memory CD4+ T cells and cytomegalovirus serostatus. The germline V gene has CDR1 SGHTS and CDR2 YDEGEE. This CDR3 has 16 amino acids. The V end lost 4 bases, the J end lost 2 bases, and 16 bases lay between the germline ends. Authors' methods: Out-of-frame sequences were removed, leaving some 2 million distinct TCRbeta sequences. Data came from immunoSEQ multiplex PCR; TCRdb stores just in-frame clones and leaves some out. The V and J calls and clone size come from that table; D and trimming were worked out from the DNA. The sample carries about 56,000 clones, about three quarters recorded once.

The sample was memory CD4+ T cells from blood. This TCR came from an adult in good health and CMV-seropositive. This sequence joins TRBV5-8 and TRBJ2-1, with TRBD1 as a possible D gene (6 bases). The CDR3, as DNA: TGTGCCAGCAGCCCCTTTAAAGGACAGCCCTACAATGAGCAGTTCTTC. Amino acids: CASSPFKGQPYNEQFF.